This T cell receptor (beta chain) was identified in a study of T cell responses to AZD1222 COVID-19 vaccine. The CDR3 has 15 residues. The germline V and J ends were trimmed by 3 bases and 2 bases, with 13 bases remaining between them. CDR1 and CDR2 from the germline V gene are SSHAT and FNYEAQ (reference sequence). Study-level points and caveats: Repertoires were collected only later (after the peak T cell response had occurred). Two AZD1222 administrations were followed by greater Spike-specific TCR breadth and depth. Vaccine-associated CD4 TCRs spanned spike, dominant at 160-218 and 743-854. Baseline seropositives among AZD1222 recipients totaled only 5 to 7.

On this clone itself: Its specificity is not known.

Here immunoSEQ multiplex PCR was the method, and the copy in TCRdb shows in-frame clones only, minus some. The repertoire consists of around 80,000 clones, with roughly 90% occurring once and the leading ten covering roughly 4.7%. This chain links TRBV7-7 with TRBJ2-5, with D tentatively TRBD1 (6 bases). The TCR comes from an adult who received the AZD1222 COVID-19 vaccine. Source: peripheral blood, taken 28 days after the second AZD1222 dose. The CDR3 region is CASSLATGLQETQYF. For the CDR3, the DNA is TGTGCCAGCAGCTTGGCGACAGGACTTCAAGAGACCCAGTACTTC.